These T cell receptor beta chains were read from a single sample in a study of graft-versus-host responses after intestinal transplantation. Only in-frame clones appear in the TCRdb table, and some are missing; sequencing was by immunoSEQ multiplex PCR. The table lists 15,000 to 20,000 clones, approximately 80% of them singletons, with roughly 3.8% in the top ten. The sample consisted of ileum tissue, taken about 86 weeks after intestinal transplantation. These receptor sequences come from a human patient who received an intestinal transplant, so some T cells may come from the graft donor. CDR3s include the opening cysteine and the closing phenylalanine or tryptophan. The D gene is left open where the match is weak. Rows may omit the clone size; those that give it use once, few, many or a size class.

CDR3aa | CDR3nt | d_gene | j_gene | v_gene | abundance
CASGSQGSDEKLFF | TGCGCCAGCGGCTCTCAGGGGTCCGATGAAAAACTGTTTTTT | . | TRBJ1-4 | TRBV5-1 | .
CASSLDRVNDEQYF | TGTGCCAGCAGCTTGGACAGGGTTAACGACGAGCAGTACTTC | TRBD1 | TRBJ2-7 | TRBV11-2 | .
CAIQGSYEQYF | TGTGCCATCCAGGGGTCCTACGAGCAGTACTTC | . | TRBJ2-7 | TRBV10-3 | once
CATFGSVVSNTEAFF | . | . | TRBJ1-1 | TRBV18 | few
CASSLKLGGSGNTIYF | TGTGCCAGCAGCTTGAAGTTAGGGGGTTCTGGAAACACCATATATTTT | . | TRBJ1-3 | TRBV5-5 | .
CASRTGSNTGELFF | TGTGCCAGTCGGACAGGGTCTAACACCGGGGAGCTGTTTTTT | TRBD1 | TRBJ2-2 | TRBV19 | .
CASSLAADFTGRVSETQYF | TGTGCCAGCAGCTTAGCCGCCGACTTTACAGGGCGGGTTTCGGAGACCCAGTACTTC | . | TRBJ2-5 | TRBV7-9 | .
CASSLRGSTDTQYF | TGTGCCAGCAGCTTGAGGGGAAGCACAGATACGCAGTATTTT | . | TRBJ2-3 | TRBV5-6 | .
CASSSTSGTGGSPLHF | TGTGCCAGCAGCTCGACGTCCGGGACAGGGGGTTCACCCCTCCACTTT | TRBD1 | TRBJ1-6 | TRBV7-9 | .
CASAGGSSTDTQYF | TGTGCCAGCGCCGGCGGCTCTAGCACAGATACGCAGTATTTT | . | TRBJ2-3 | TRBV9 | .
CSVEQGRLDTEAFF | TGCAGCGTTGAACAGGGTAGACTAGACACTGAAGCTTTCTTT | . | TRBJ1-1 | TRBV29-1 | once
CASSPDRGPREAKNIQYF | TGTGCCAGCAGCCCCGACAGGGGCCCTAGGGAAGCCAAAAACATTCAGTACTTC | TRBD1 | TRBJ2-4 | TRBV7-6 | .
CASSISVGAYEQYF | TGTGCCAGTAGTATAAGCGTGGGGGCCTACGAGCAGTACTTC | . | TRBJ2-7 | TRBV19 | .
CATSRGQGTSPLHF | TGTGCCACCAGCAGGGGACAGGGGACTTCACCCCTCCACTTT | TRBD1 | TRBJ1-6 | TRBV15 | .
CASSLGIEAFF | TGCGCCAGCAGCTTAGGCATTGAAGCTTTCTTT | . | TRBJ1-1 | TRBV5-1 | .
CASSYGGQGLSGYTF | TGTGCCAGCAGCTACGGAGGACAGGGCTTATCAGGCTACACCTTC | TRBD1 | TRBJ1-2 | TRBV5-6 | .
CASSLEGGERFF | TGCGCCAGCAGCTTGGAAGGGGGGGAGCGGTTCTTC | . | TRBJ2-1 | TRBV5-1 | .
CASSELQGEDEQYF | TGTGCCAGCAGTGAATTACAGGGAGAGGACGAGCAGTACTTC | . | TRBJ2-7 | TRBV6-1 | .
CASSSQGRGHGYTF | TGTGCCAGCAGCTCCCAGGGCAGGGGACATGGCTACACCTTC | . | TRBJ1-2 | TRBV7-9 | .
CASSFGSGGEGYTF | TGTGCCAGCAGTTTTGGGTCGGGGGGAGAAGGCTACACCTTC | . | TRBJ1-2 | TRBV27 | few
CASSPPPGTSSYEQYF | TGTGCCAGCTCACCCCCCCCCGGGACTAGCAGCTACGAGCAGTACTTC | TRBD2 | TRBJ2-7 | TRBV18 | .
CASSQGVGGYTF | TGTGCCAGCAGCCAAGGGGTCGGTGGCTACACCTTC | . | TRBJ1-2 | TRBV7-9 | .
CASSRTGAWYGYTF | TGTGCCAGCAGCCGGACAGGGGCGTGGTATGGCTACACCTTC | TRBD1 | TRBJ1-2 | TRBV13 | .
CASSARVRQIAKNIQYF | TGTGCCAGCAGTGCACGTGTAAGACAGATAGCCAAAAACATTCAGTACTTC | . | TRBJ2-4 | TRBV2 | .
CASSLVTEAFF | TGTGCCAGCAGCCTCGTAACTGAAGCTTTCTTT | . | TRBJ1-1 | TRBV7-8 | .